The sequence of this TCR beta chain was determined in a study of blood T cell repertoires in COVID-19 (dated by TCRdb to 2018 to 2020). Regarding the complete study: Collaborator samples came from the United States, Italy and Spain and covered acute and convalescent phases of COVID-19. The material from the prospective study consisted of cDNA or gDNA derived from T cells, B-cell-depleted T cells, or PBMCs. The dataset comprised deeply sampled blood TCRbeta repertoires from subjects exposed to, actively infected with, or recovered from COVID-19. The repertoires were released in a freely available public database meant as a resource for research on the immune response to SARS-CoV-2. The samples were drawn from two sources: the first 160 participants of the ongoing ImmuneRACE study, and 950 to 1,500 subjects contributed by 6 global collaborators. The sample metadata nearly always contained a de-identified subject ID, COVID-19 status, age in years and sex. Where available, HLA class I and class II types were taken from metadata supplied by the sample provider and were not determined by assay-based typing.

Whole blood was collected in K2EDTA tubes by collaborating institutions according to the institutions' own protocols. For TCRbeta analysis, collaborator samples were shipped as frozen whole blood, as isolated PBMCs, or as DNA extracted from either sample type. TCRbeta CDR3 regions were amplified from genomic DNA using the immunoSEQ Assay, a bias-controlled multiplex PCR. The authors processed their data as follows. Within the assay, amplification of reference gene primers was used to estimate how many nucleated cells each sample contained. Sequence reads were collapsed and filtered to measure the absolute abundance of every unique TCRbeta CDR3 rearrangement. For each sample, productive Simpson clonality was calculated as the square root of Simpson's diversity index over productive rearrangements. The table was pulled from immuneACCESS by TCRdb, which kept in-frame rearrangements only. Such tables lose some clones; where checked, under half of the loss comes from unresolved V genes, and the rest has no known cause. D and trimming were read from the DNA, whereas the V and J calls and clone size are those reported in that table. Recorded for this sample are more than 150,000 clones; nearly 80% of them occurred a single time. Jointly, the top ten make up about 25% of the sample.

The research as a whole found: How much clinical and demographic metadata was included differed by source and by participant, and the metadata was provided uncurated.

Points on this clone: It lacks a known antigen. Per-base quality was not reported, and no clone a single base away is much larger than it.

CDR1 SQVTM and CDR2 ANQGSEA were looked up in the germline V gene. The CDR3 runs 12 amino acids, cysteine and phenylalanine included. Just CDR3 DNA is preserved here, 36 bases in frame from base 1. Trimming takes 3 bases off V and 14 bases off J; junction bases not matched to a gene: 10. This chain joins TRBV29-1 to TRBJ2-1, with TRBD1 identical over 7 junction bases. Sequences were obtained from peripheral blood. This clonotype originated in a woman between 65 and 79 years old with acute or convalescent COVID-19. For the CDR3, the sequence is CSVDLGTEAKFF. The nucleotide sequence is given as TGCAGCGTTGATTTGGGGACAGAGGCGAAGTTCTTC.